This T cell receptor beta chain was documented in a study of Tregs in tolerant kidney transplant recipients. Here immunoSEQ multiplex PCR was the method, and the copy in TCRdb shows in-frame clones only, minus some. This table holds more than 70,000 clones, roughly 90% found once. The count of this clone is one. The antigen remains undetermined. Related graft donors supplied nonmyeloablative bone marrow transplants, and mixed chimerism was transient. Thawed PBMCs were FACS-sorted into unstimulated CD4+CD25+CD127- regulatory T cells, CD4+CD25- non-regulatory cells, CD4 and CD8 cells. Germline V gene sequence: CDR1 SGHKS, CDR2 YYEKEE (reference sequence). V gave up 4 bases and J gave up 2 bases; unmatched junction bases: 6. This CDR3 is built from 15 residues. Overall study results and limits: Changing PCR primers prevented nucleotide comparison between some patients' samples. Findings come from small patient numbers and require larger validation. The most relevant donor-specific Treg TCRbeta repertoire apparently came from expansion with activated donor B cells.

Source: CD4+ T cells from blood (PBMCs), taken 24 months after the transplant. The sequence came from a human patient who received a combined kidney and bone marrow transplant. Among the T cells, some may be from the graft donor. The V and J genes are TRBV5-5 and TRBJ2-1; 7 nucleotides match TRBD2. For the CDR3, the DNA is TGTGCCAGCAGCAACGACGGGACTACCTACAATGAGCAGTTCTTC. Its translation: CASSNDGTTYNEQFF. The variable domain in full, completed from reference TRBV5-5 and TRBJ2-1, reads DAGVTQSPTHLIKTRGQQVTLRCSPISGHKSVSWYQQVLGQGPQFIFQYYEKEERGRGNFPDRFSARQFPNYSSELNVNALLLGDSALYLCASSNDGTTYNEQFFGPGTRLTVL.